This T cell receptor (beta chain) appears in the sequencing data of a study of cytomegalovirus exposure and HLA in healthy donors. Points from the study as a whole: A later analysis reportedly found that, within productive TCRs, an Asian-associated ancestry cluster had fewer N-insertions than the mean observed across the approximately 700 donors.

Amplification used 60 Vbeta primers and 13 Jbeta primers. The method was immunoSEQ multiplex PCR; TCRdb's version includes in-frame clones alone and lacks a portion of them. Here the sample spans about 200,000 clones, over 75% being singletons. The CDR3 extends over 15 amino acids. The J segment lost 7 bases and the V segment lost 5 bases, leaving 13 bases of the junction unmatched. Germline V lookup: CDR1 MNHNY, CDR2 SVGAGI (reference sequence). Concerning this clone itself: What it binds is unknown.

The clonotype comes from a girl aged 2-10 years in good health and CMV-seronegative. Sequencing input: PBMCs. V is TRBV6-6 and J is TRBJ1-2, with 7 bases fitting TRBD1. In nucleotides, the CDR3 is TGTGCCAGCAGTCCTCGGGACAGACCTTCGAGTGGCTACACCTTC. As protein: CASSPRDRPSSGYTF.